The 32 T cell receptor beta chains presented below share a single source sample, sequenced in a study of blood T cell repertoires in COVID-19. Measured with immunoSEQ multiplex PCR; TCRdb has only the in-frame clones, and not every one. The profile covers tens of thousands of clones, with roughly 87% appearing a single time and roughly 13% taken by the ten largest. Sequenced input: peripheral blood. The source is a woman older than 75 with acute or convalescent COVID-19.

The chain carries TRBV15 and TRBJ1-1; the D gene is possibly TRBD1 (5 bases). The V gene's germline CDR1 is LNHNV and CDR2 YYDKDF (reference sequence). V lost 2 bases and J 3 bases, leaving 13 bases between the germline ends. The CDR3 totals 15 residues. In DNA form, the CDR3 reads TGTGCCACCAGCAGACCCAAGGCGGGGGACACTGAAGCTTTCTTT. As protein: CATSRPKAGDTEAFF.

The chain uses TRBV29-1 and TRBJ1-1; perhaps TRBD1 as D (6 bases). Per germline, CDR1 SQVTM and CDR2 ANQGSEA. The CDR3 has 14 amino acids. Trimming removed 5 bases from V and 1 base from J, with 14 bases in between. The CDR3: CSVSLGTPNTEAFF. For the CDR3, the DNA is TGCAGCGTTTCCCTTGGGACACCGAACACTGAAGCTTTCTTT. Variable domain in full (rest from reference TRBV29-1 and TRBJ1-1): SAVISQKPSRDICQRGTSLTIQCQVDSQVTMMFWYRQQPGQSLTLIATANQGSEATYESGFVIDKFPISRPNLTFSTLTVSNMSPEDSSIYLCSVSLGTPNTEAFFGQGTRLTVV.

This rearrangement joins TRBV7-3 to TRBJ2-1; D is possibly TRBD2 (6 bases). This CDR3 is built from 11 residues. V lost 5 bases, J lost 7 bases, and 6 bases lay in between. CDR1 and CDR2 (germline): SGHTA, FQGTGA. CDR3 sequence reads: CASSRGNEQFF. The CDR3 DNA reads as TGTGCCAGCAGCCGGGGGAATGAGCAGTTCTTC.

This chain uses TRBV19 with TRBJ1-1; D unresolved. CDR3 size: 12 residues. CDR1 LNHDA and CDR2 SQIVND come from the germline V gene (reference sequence). V was clipped by 6 bases and J by 4 bases, with 9 bases between them. The chain's CDR3 is CASSVGLTEAFF. The CDR3 DNA reads TGTGCCAGTAGCGTTGGGCTCACTGAAGCTTTCTTT.

This clone was seen a single time. V usage is TRBV20-1 and J usage is TRBJ1-2, with 9 bases lining up with TRBD1. The CDR3 has 15 residues. J was trimmed by 0 bases and V by 3 bases; bases with no gene match: 5. Germline V gives CDR1 DFQATT, CDR2 SNEGSKA (reference sequence). The CDR3 sequence: CSASSGQGSNYGYTF. CDR3 DNA: TGCAGTGCTAGTAGTGGACAGGGGTCTAACTATGGCTACACCTTC.

This clone was seen a few times. The chain employs TRBV2 and TRBJ2-1; 7 nucleotides line up with TRBD2. This CDR3 has 15 residues. Trimming took 1 base from V and 10 from J; bases not matched to a gene: 10. The germline gives CDR1 SNHLY, CDR2 FYNNEI. The CDR3 reads CASSEDVTRGEEQFF. CDR3 DNA: TGTGCCAGCAGTGAAGATGTAACCCGGGGGGAAGAGCAGTTCTTC.

This clone was seen a single time. V usage is TRBV24-1 and J usage is TRBJ2-3; 9 bases align to TRBD2. Germline CDR1 is KGHDR and CDR2 is SFDVKD. This CDR3 contains 14 residues. Trimming removed 6 bases from V and 2 bases from J; junction bases left unmatched: 2. CDR3 DNA: TGTGCCACCAGTTTAGCGGGGGACACAGATACGCAGTATTTT. As protein: CATSLAGDTDTQYF.

V usage is TRBV5-5 and J usage is TRBJ2-6; D ambiguous. The CDR3 is made up of 16 amino acids. CDR1 and CDR2 (germline): SGHKS, YYEKEE (reference sequence). Trimming stripped 1 base from V and 0 bases from J, with 8 bases between. CDR3 bases: TGTGCCAGCAGCTTGAGCCGCCGCTCTGGGGCCAACGTCCTGACTTTC. Its translation: CASSLSRRSGANVLTF.

The chain couples TRBV5-4 to TRBJ2-6; no clear D. The germline CDR1 and CDR2 sequences are SGHNT and YYREEE (reference sequence). The CDR3 consists of 17 residues. The V and J ends lost 6 bases and 2 bases respectively, with 18 bases between them. The CDR3 loop reads CASTSSINHPGANVLTF. Written as DNA, the CDR3 is TGTGCCAGCACCTCCAGTATTAATCACCCTGGGGCCAACGTCCTGACTTTC.

V gene TRBV7-2 combines with J gene TRBJ2-1; D is ambiguous. The CDR3 contains 12 residues. Germline loops: CDR1 SGHTA, CDR2 FQGNSA. The V gene lost 1 base and the J gene lost 9 bases, with 7 bases spanning the gap. Here the CDR3 reads CASSLGGIEQFF. CDR3 coding DNA: TGTGCCAGCAGCTTAGGAGGTATTGAGCAGTTCTTC.

This rearrangement joins TRBV19 to TRBJ1-2; D is unclear. There are 16 residues in the CDR3. V lost 6 bases to trimming and J lost 8 bases, with 25 bases between them. Germline loops: CDR1 LNHDA, CDR2 SQIVND (reference sequence). CDR3 sequence reads: CASSEHPGSVPGGYTF. The CDR3 region has the DNA TGTGCCAGTAGCGAGCACCCCGGATCGGTCCCGGGAGGCTACACCTTC.

The chain employs TRBV5-1 and TRBJ2-1; 11 nucleotides align to TRBD1. The V and J ends lost 3 bases and 3 bases, in that order; junction bases with no gene match: 2. The CDR3 spans 15 residues. Per the germline V gene, CDR1 is SGHRS and CDR2 is YFSETQ. CDR3 coding DNA: TGCGCCAGCAGCTCCGGGACAGGGGGCTACAATGAGCAGTTCTTC. Protein: CASSSGTGGYNEQFF.

The chain couples TRBV7-6 to TRBJ2-5, with D possibly matching TRBD1 (6 bases). The CDR3 is made up of 16 amino acids. CDR1 and CDR2 (germline): SGHVS, FNYEAQ. Trimming cost V 4 bases and J 1 base, with 16 bases left between them. The CDR3 loop reads CASSWGHLSTQETQYF. The CDR3 DNA reads as TGTGCCAGCAGCTGGGGACACCTATCCACCCAAGAGACCCAGTACTTC.

This clone turned up a few times. V is TRBV4-2 and J is TRBJ1-1, with 7 bases matching TRBD1. The CDR3 is 14 residues long. CDR1 and CDR2 (germline): LGHNA, YNFKEQ. V lost 4 bases to trimming and J lost 0 bases; unmatched junction nucleotides: 2. This CDR3 is CASSPTGVNTEAFF. DNA for the CDR3: TGTGCCAGCAGCCCCACAGGGGTGAACACTGAAGCTTTCTTT.

This clone appeared once. The chain carries TRBV6-5 and TRBJ1-2, with 10 bases that match TRBD1. V shed 0 bases and J 2 bases; nucleotides not matched to a gene: 0. CDR1 is MNHEY, CDR2 SVGAGI, per germline. This CDR3 is 15 amino acids long. CDR3 DNA sequence: TGTGCCAGCAGTTACTCGACAGGGGGCAACTATGGCTACACCTTC. It is translated as CASSYSTGGNYGYTF.

The J gene is TRBJ1-5, the V gene TRBV7-2; D is unresolved. The CDR3 is made up of 13 amino acids. Germline V gene sequence: CDR1 SGHTA, CDR2 FQGNSA. Trimming took off 5 bases at V and 7 bases at J, with 12 bases between the two ends. CDR3: CASSTDRDQPQHF. CDR3 DNA sequence: TGTGCCAGCAGCACAGATCGAGACCAGCCCCAGCATTTT.

V gene TRBV3-1 (or the pseudogene TRBV3-2) combines with J gene TRBJ2-2; 12 positions match TRBD2. V dropped 4 bases and J dropped 3; count of bases not matched to a gene: 6. Germline values: CDR1 LGHDT, CDR2 YNNKEL (reference sequence). The CDR3 consists of 17 residues. This CDR3 reads CASSRPGLAGHTGELFF. The CDR3, as DNA: TGTGCCAGCAGCCGACCCGGACTAGCGGGACACACCGGGGAGCTGTTTTTT.

This chain links TRBV19 with TRBJ2-3, with 11 bases fitting TRBD2. The germline V gene encodes CDR1 LNHDA and CDR2 SQIVND (reference sequence). J gave up 2 bases and V 6 bases, and 7 bases lay outside the gene matches. The CDR3 sequence is 16 residues long. In DNA, the CDR3 is TGTGCCAGTAGCCATGGGACTAGCGGAACCACAGATACGCAGTATTTT. This sequence encodes CASSHGTSGTTDTQYF.

This clone is a singleton in its sample. The chain is built from TRBV19 and TRBJ1-1; 7 positions agree with TRBD1. This CDR3 comprises 13 residues. Germline V gene lookup returns CDR1 LNHDA and CDR2 SQIVND (reference sequence). Unmatched junction bases numbered 5, after V lost 6 bases and J lost 4 bases. The CDR3 region has the DNA TGTGCCAGTAGGAGTCAGGGGGGCACTGAAGCTTTCTTT. Amino acid sequence: CASRSQGGTEAFF.

This chain uses TRBV3-1 (or the pseudogene TRBV3-2) with TRBJ1-2; D is unresolved. This CDR3 is built from 15 residues. CDR1 is LGHDT, CDR2 YNNKEL, per germline (reference sequence). V lost 1 base and J lost 1, with 10 bases in between. This chain's CDR3 is CASSQARTLNYGYTF. CDR3 DNA sequence: TGTGCCAGCAGCCAAGCTAGGACTCTTAACTATGGCTACACCTTC.

V gene TRBV7-8 combines with J gene TRBJ2-1; 10 nucleotides align to TRBD2. V shed 2 bases and J 12 bases; nucleotides not matched to a gene: 19. CDR1 and CDR2 (germline): SGHVS, FQNEAQ. The CDR3 is 18 amino acids. The CDR3 DNA reads as TGTGCCAGCAGCTTATTCAGGGGCCGTAGCGGGAGGAAGGATGCGCAGTTCTTC. Translating it yields CASSLFRGRSGRKDAQFF.

The V and J genes are TRBV5-4 and TRBJ2-7; 10 bases fit TRBD2. V shed 4 bases and J 0 bases; nucleotides not matched to a gene: 1. Germline V lookup: CDR1 SGHNT, CDR2 YYREEE (reference sequence). CDR3 size: 14 residues. As DNA, the CDR3 is TGTGCCAGCAGCCCTAGCGGGAGCTCCTACGAGCAGTACTTC. Its protein is CASSPSGSSYEQYF.

This sequence joins TRBV3-1 (or the pseudogene TRBV3-2) and TRBJ2-5; no clear D. Germline assignment: CDR1 LGHDT and CDR2 YNNKEL (reference sequence). This CDR3 is 11 amino acids long. Between the trimmed V and J ends, which lost 6 bases and 5 bases, there was a span of 7 bases. DNA of the CDR3: TGTGCCAGCAGACTCGTGGAGACCCAGTACTTC. As protein: CASRLVETQYF.

This chain uses TRBV18 with TRBJ2-1; 10 bases match TRBD1. Looked up from germline, CDR1 is KGHSH and CDR2 is LQKENI. The CDR3 is 18 amino acids. Trimming cost V 1 base and J 0 bases; bases outside gene matches: 6. The CDR3 protein is CASSPRDRGLSSYNEQFF. In DNA, the CDR3 is TGTGCCAGCTCACCACGAGACAGGGGGCTCAGCTCCTACAATGAGCAGTTCTTC.

This chain links TRBV27 with TRBJ2-1; 7 nucleotides line up with TRBD2. The germline V gene encodes CDR1 MNHEY and CDR2 SMNVEV (reference sequence). CDR3 length: 13 amino acids. The V gene end was trimmed by 5 bases and the J gene end by 10 bases; junction bases not matched to a gene: 8. The CDR3 sequence is CASSPRLAGEQFF. Written as DNA, the CDR3 is TGTGCCAGCAGTCCGCGACTAGCAGGGGAGCAGTTCTTC.

This sequence joins TRBV28 and TRBJ2-7; D might be TRBD2 (5 bases). CDR3 length equals 12 residues. V was pared by 7 bases and J by 7 bases, with 14 bases between. The germline V gene has CDR1 MDHEN and CDR2 SYDVKM. CDR3 in DNA: TGTGCCAGCAACCAACTAGAAAAAGAGCAGTACTTC. Translated: CASNQLEKEQYF.

This clone occurred a few times. The rearrangement joins TRBV6-1 to TRBJ2-5, with 9 bases identical to TRBD1. CDR3 length: 15 amino acids. Germline lookup yields CDR1 MNHNS and CDR2 SASEGT. V shed 1 base and J 5 bases; nucleotides not matched to a gene: 5. The CDR3 loop reads CASSEGLTGGETQYF. CDR3 DNA sequence: TGTGCCAGCAGTGAAGGTTTGACAGGGGGGGAGACCCAGTACTTC.

This chain connects TRBV30 to TRBJ2-3; 7 bases line up with TRBD2. The germline gives CDR1 GTSNPN, CDR2 SVGIG (reference sequence). V lost 0 bases, J lost 1 base, and 1 base stayed unmatched. The CDR3 covers 14 residues. The CDR3 DNA reads TGTGCCTGGAGTGTGGGAGGGGGCACAGATACGCAGTATTTT. Its protein is CAWSVGGGTDTQYF.

The gene calls are TRBV7-2 and TRBJ1-2; 10 bases are a match to TRBD1. V trimming: 5 bases; J trimming: 9 bases; junction bases outside the gene matches: 12. The CDR3 length is 15 residues. Germline V lookup: CDR1 SGHTA, CDR2 FQGNSA. The CDR3 here is CASSRPGDRGRSYTF. CDR3 sequence (DNA): TGTGCCAGCAGCCGCCCCGGGGACAGGGGAAGAAGCTACACCTTC.

The chain couples TRBV2 to TRBJ2-1; weak D call: TRBD2 (5 bases). The CDR3 loop spans 13 amino acids. Trimming cost V 5 bases and J 3 bases, with 8 bases left between them. Germline V gene lookup returns CDR1 SNHLY and CDR2 FYNNEI. CDR3 region: CASSRGLYNEQFF. The CDR3 DNA reads as TGTGCCAGCAGTCGCGGACTCTACAATGAGCAGTTCTTC. The full variable domain, with the rest looked up from reference TRBV2 and TRBJ2-1, is EPEVTQTPSHQVTQMGQEVILRCVPISNHLYFYWYRQILGQKVEFLVSFYNNEISEKSEIFDDQFSVERPDGSNFTLKIRSTKLEDSAMYFCASSRGLYNEQFFGPGTRLTVL.

The J gene is TRBJ1-2, the V gene TRBV5-1; D is unclear. Germline assignment: CDR1 SGHRS and CDR2 YFSETQ. The CDR3 sequence is 14 residues long. V was trimmed by 0 bases and J by 4 bases, leaving 10 bases between them. In nucleotides, the CDR3 is TGCGCCAGCAGCTTGGCTGTGGGAGGCTATGGCTACACCTTC. Amino acid sequence: CASSLAVGGYGYTF.

The rearrangement links TRBV19 to TRBJ1-5; possibly TRBD1 for D (5 bases). Germline V gene sequence: CDR1 LNHDA, CDR2 SQIVND (reference sequence). V was cut by 5 bases and J by 2 bases, with 10 bases left in between. The CDR3 runs to 14 residues. The CDR3 DNA sequence: TGTGCCAGTAGTGCTGCGGGGGGCAATCAGCCCCAGCATTTT. Protein: CASSAAGGNQPQHF.